This is a list of T cell receptor beta chains from one sample in a study of blood T cell repertoires in COVID-19. Here immunoSEQ multiplex PCR was the method, and the copy in TCRdb shows in-frame clones only, minus some. The sample has about 130,000 clones; approximately 83% are singletons. The specimen was peripheral blood. These receptors were obtained from a man of 80 years or more with active or convalescent COVID-19. CDR3s include the opening cysteine and the closing phenylalanine or tryptophan. D genes are given only for firm matches. A row's size may be missing; if present it is once, few, many or a size class.

size,V,D,J,DNA,CDR3
.,TRBV7-9,.,TRBJ2-7,TGTGCCAGCAGCCTAGACAGGACCTCCTACGAGCAGTACTTC,CASSLDRTSYEQYF
.,TRBV6-5,.,TRBJ2-1,TGTGCCAGCAGGCCCAGGGGGGAGCACAATGAGCAGTTCTTC,CASRPRGEHNEQFF
.,TRBV7-9,TRBD2,TRBJ2-3,TGTGCCAGCAGCCCTTCTGGGACTAGAATCACAGATACGCAGTATTTT,CASSPSGTRITDTQYF
.,TRBV24-1,.,TRBJ2-5,TGTGCCACCAGTGATTTGCCGGGAGAGGGCAGTGAGACCCAGTACTTC,CATSDLPGEGSETQYF
.,TRBV11-2,.,TRBJ2-3,TGTGCCAGCAGGAATCTACAGGGACGTCAAACAGATACGCAGTATTTT,CASRNLQGRQTDTQYF
.,TRBV10-3,.,TRBJ2-3,TGTGCCATCAGCCGAGGGTCCCCCACAGATACGCAGTATTTT,CAISRGSPTDTQYF
.,TRBV19,TRBD2,TRBJ2-3,TGTGCCAGTAGTATCCCGGGACTAGCGGGGGAGTATTTT,CASSIPGLAGEYF
many,TRBV11-2,.,TRBJ2-1,TGTGCCAGCAGCTTAAAGTTGGGGGACAAGGTCCATGAGCAGTTCTTC,CASSLKLGDKVHEQFF
.,TRBV29-1,.,TRBJ1-1,TGCAGCGCCCGGGGGGGGAACACTGAAGCTTTCTTT,CSARGGNTEAFF
.,TRBV7-6,TRBD1,TRBJ2-1,TGTGCCAGCAGCTTAATGACAGGGTCCCAAAATGAGCAGTTCTTC,CASSLMTGSQNEQFF
.,TRBV30,.,TRBJ1-1,TGTGCCTGGAGTGGACAGATGAACACTGAAGCTTTCTTT,CAWSGQMNTEAFF
.,TRBV2,TRBD1,TRBJ2-1,TGTGCCAGCACCGGGACAGGGCGGGGGAATGAGCAGTTCTTC,CASTGTGRGNEQFF
.,TRBV2,.,TRBJ1-2,TGTGCCACAGCGTCCAGGGGAACGGTCGGCTACACCTTC,CATASRGTVGYTF
.,TRBV5-1,TRBD1,TRBJ2-5,TGCGCCAGCAGCGGGGGACAGGCCCAAGAGACCCAGTACTTC,CASSGGQAQETQYF
.,TRBV7-8,.,TRBJ2-7,TGTGCCAGCAGCTTCAAGGGGTTCGGCTCTCACGAGCAGTACTTC,CASSFKGFGSHEQYF
.,TRBV5-4,.,TRBJ1-6,TGTGCCAGCGGAGGGACTTCCGCACCCCTCCACTTT,CASGGTSAPLHF
.,TRBV6-5,TRBD1,TRBJ1-2,TGTGCCAGCACCCTGACAGGGGGGTTCTACACCTTC,CASTLTGGFYTF
.,TRBV30,.,TRBJ1-2,TGTGCCTGGAGTGTTTCCAGGACAGCAAACTATGGCTACACCTTC,CAWSVSRTANYGYTF
.,TRBV11-1,TRBD1,TRBJ2-7,TGTGCCAGCAGCCGGACAGGGGGCGGCTACGAGCAGTACTTC,CASSRTGGGYEQYF
.,TRBV6-2/TRBV6-3,TRBD2,TRBJ2-7,TGTGCCAGCAGTTCCATAGCGGGGTCTGCCTACGAGCAGTACTTC,CASSSIAGSAYEQYF
.,TRBV7-8,.,TRBJ1-1,TGTGCCAGCAGCCCCCCTGACGTCGGCCAGGGGTTGGCTTTCTTT,CASSPPDVGQGLAFF
.,TRBV7-2,TRBD2,TRBJ2-1,TGTGCCAGCAGCCAGGGGACTAGTCTCTACAATGAGCAGTTCTTC,CASSQGTSLYNEQFF
once,TRBV7-9,TRBD1,TRBJ1-2,TGTGCCAGCAGCCCGCAGACAGGGAGTGGCTACACCTTC,CASSPQTGSGYTF
.,TRBV6-5,.,TRBJ2-7,TGTGCCAGCATCAAACGGACAGCCTTGTACGAGCAGTACTTC,CASIKRTALYEQYF
.,TRBV5-6,TRBD2,TRBJ2-1,TGTGCCAGCAGCTCGGGACTATTTGAGTTCTTC,CASSSGLFEFF
.,TRBV2,.,TRBJ1-1,TGTGCCAGCAGTGGGGAGGACATCAACCCGAGTATCTTT,CASSGEDINPSIF
.,TRBV11-3,TRBD2,TRBJ2-1,TGTGCCAGCAGCTCGCGGACTAGCGGGAGGAATGAGCAGTTCTTC,CASSSRTSGRNEQFF
.,TRBV28,TRBD2,TRBJ2-3,TGTGCCAGCACCCCCGCCGGGGCTAGCGGGTTCGTCGATACGCAGTATTTT,CASTPAGASGFVDTQYF
.,TRBV7-2,TRBD2,TRBJ2-5,TGTGCCAGCAGCTTAGCCGGGACTAGCGGCCAAGAGACCCAGTACTTC,CASSLAGTSGQETQYF
.,TRBV5-1,TRBD1,TRBJ2-2,TGCGCCAGCAGCCGACGGACAGGGGACACCGGGGAGCTGTTTTTT,CASSRRTGDTGELFF
.,TRBV11-2,TRBD1,TRBJ1-6,TGTGCCAGCAGCTTAGCGGGACAGCTAGGTTCACCCCTCCACTTT,CASSLAGQLGSPLHF
.,TRBV7-3,.,TRBJ1-2,TGTGCCAGCACCCGGCCGGGGGTAGATCATGGCTACACCTTC,CASTRPGVDHGYTF
once,TRBV7-9,.,TRBJ2-3,TGTGCCAGCAGCTTAGCGGCGGTATCTAGCACAGATACGCAGTATTTT,CASSLAAVSSTDTQYF
.,TRBV29-1,TRBD2,TRBJ2-5,TGCAGCGCCAATAGCGGGCAAGAGACCCAGTACTTC,CSANSGQETQYF
.,TRBV10-3,.,TRBJ1-6,TGTGCCATCAGTGATAGGGGCCTAAATTCACCCCTCCACTTT,CAISDRGLNSPLHF
.,TRBV7-2,TRBD2,TRBJ2-5,TGTGCCAGCAGCCCCCCTAGCGGGGGGGCCTGGGAGACCCAGTACTTC,CASSPPSGGAWETQYF
.,TRBV7-9,.,TRBJ2-7,TGTGCCAGCAGCATTCGGGACAACCCCTACGAGCAGTACTTC,CASSIRDNPYEQYF
.,TRBV7-2,.,TRBJ2-2,TGTGCCAGCCGAAGAGAGTTGTATGAGTTGTTGTTTTTT,CASRRELYELLFF
.,TRBV6-2/TRBV6-3,TRBD2,TRBJ2-1,TGTGCCAGCAGTTACTCGCGGACTAGCCCTTCCTACAATGAGCAGTTCTTC,CASSYSRTSPSYNEQFF
.,TRBV15,TRBD2,TRBJ2-1,TGTGCCACCAGCCAGGGCGGGGGGCCCTACAATGAGCAGTTCTTC,CATSQGGGPYNEQFF
few,TRBV3-1/TRBV3-2,TRBD2,TRBJ2-5,TGTGCCAGCAGCCCGGGACTAGCGGGAACAGAGACCCAGTACTTC,CASSPGLAGTETQYF
.,TRBV9,.,TRBJ2-3,TGTGCCAGCAGCGTAGGGCAGGGCCTCACGGATACGCAGTATTTT,CASSVGQGLTDTQYF
.,TRBV29-1,TRBD1,TRBJ2-1,TGCAGCGCGAGGGACAGGGTCTACAATGAGCAGTTCTTC,CSARDRVYNEQFF
.,TRBV7-2,.,TRBJ1-2,TGTGCCAGCAGCTTAGGGACAAACTATGGCTACACCTTC,CASSLGTNYGYTF
few,TRBV7-9,TRBD2,TRBJ2-7,TGTGCCAGCAGCTCAAAGCGGGACCCCTCCTACGAGCAGTACTTC,CASSSKRDPSYEQYF
.,TRBV7-9,.,TRBJ1-1,TGTGCCAGCAGCTTATTTATGAACACTGAAGCTTTCTTT,CASSLFMNTEAFF
once,TRBV3-1/TRBV3-2,.,TRBJ1-1,TGTGCCAGCACCTGGGACATCCGGGACACTGAAGCTTTCTTT,CASTWDIRDTEAFF
.,TRBV6-5,.,TRBJ1-1,TGTGCCAGCGGAACAGGGAATGTCCGGCGGGCTTTCTTT,CASGTGNVRRAFF
.,TRBV29-1,TRBD2,TRBJ2-1,TGCAGCGTAGGGACTAGCGGGGGACAGTTCTTC,CSVGTSGGQFF
few,TRBV7-2,TRBD2,TRBJ2-2,TGTGCCAGCAGCCTAGCGGGTAGCGGGAGGGCCGGGGAGCTGTTTTTT,CASSLAGSGRAGELFF
.,TRBV24-1,.,TRBJ1-5,TGTGCCACCAGGGACCCGACAGATCATCAGCCCCAGCATTTT,CATRDPTDHQPQHF
.,TRBV12-3/TRBV12-4,.,TRBJ1-1,TGTGCCAGCAATGGGAGGGGGAGGACTGAAGCTTTCTTT,CASNGRGRTEAFF
.,TRBV13,.,TRBJ2-5,TGTGCCAGCAGCTCCTCTGGAGGGGTCCAGTACTTC,CASSSSGGVQYF